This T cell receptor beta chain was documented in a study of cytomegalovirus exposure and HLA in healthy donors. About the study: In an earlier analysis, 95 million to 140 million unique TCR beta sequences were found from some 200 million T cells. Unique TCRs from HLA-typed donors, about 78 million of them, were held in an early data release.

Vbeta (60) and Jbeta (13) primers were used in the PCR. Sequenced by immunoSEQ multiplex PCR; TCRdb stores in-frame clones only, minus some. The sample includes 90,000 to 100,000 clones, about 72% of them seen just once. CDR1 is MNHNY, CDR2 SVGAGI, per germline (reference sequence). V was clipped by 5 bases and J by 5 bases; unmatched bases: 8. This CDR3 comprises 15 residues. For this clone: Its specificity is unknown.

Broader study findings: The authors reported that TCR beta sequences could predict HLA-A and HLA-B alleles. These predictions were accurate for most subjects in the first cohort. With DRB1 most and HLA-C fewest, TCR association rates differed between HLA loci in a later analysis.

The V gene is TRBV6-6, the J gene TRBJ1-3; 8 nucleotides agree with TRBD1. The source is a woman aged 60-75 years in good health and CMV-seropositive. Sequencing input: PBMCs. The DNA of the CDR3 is TGTGCCAGCAGTCCGACAGGGGCGAGACGAAACACCATATATTTT. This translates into CASSPTGARRNTIYF.